These T cell receptor beta chains were read from a single sample in a study of cytomegalovirus exposure and HLA in healthy donors. Profiling relied on immunoSEQ multiplex PCR, and the TCRdb table lists in-frame clones only, not all of them. This table holds 65,000 to 75,000 clones, about 70% found once. Sequencing was done on a sample of PBMCs. The receptors here all came from a woman aged 25 to 45 in good health and CMV-seronegative. The CDR3 runs from the conserved cysteine through the conserved F or W. A D gene is named only where the DNA matches it firmly. Clone size is not always given. Where it is, it says once, few, many or a class for expanded clones.

d_gene	len	v_gene	j_gene	abundance	CDR3nt	CDR3aa
TRBD1	17	TRBV5-6	TRBJ2-3	-	TGTGCCAGCAGCCCAGTTTCTGGACAGGGAATAGTAGATACGCAGTATTTT	CASSPVSGQGIVDTQYF
-	14	TRBV4-3	TRBJ1-2	-	TGCGCCAGCAGCCATGAAAGGGGCTCCTATGGCTACACCTTC	CASSHERGSYGYTF
TRBD1	14	TRBV6-5	TRBJ2-7	-	TGTGCCAGCAGTTACTCGAGGGGGCGGTACGAGCAGTACTTC	CASSYSRGRYEQYF
-	13	TRBV7-7	TRBJ1-3	few	TGTGCCAGCAGCCCCGGACAGGGAAACACCATATATTTT	CASSPGQGNTIYF
-	13	TRBV11-2	TRBJ1-1	-	TGTGCCAGCAGCAGCCACAGGGTCACTGAAGCTTTCTTT	CASSSHRVTEAFF
TRBD2	17	TRBV19	TRBJ2-3	-	TGTGCCAGTAGTACTCTAAATATAGCGGGGGTCACAGATACGCAGTATTTT	CASSTLNIAGVTDTQYF
TRBD1	14	TRBV6-1	TRBJ1-1	-	TGTGCCAGCAGTCACAGGGGGAAGAACACTGAAGCTTTCTTT	CASSHRGKNTEAFF
TRBD1	16	TRBV11-2	TRBJ2-7	few	TGTGCCAGCAGCTTAGGCGGAGGACAGGCCTCCTACGAGCAGTACTTC	CASSLGGGQASYEQYF
-	11	TRBV7-2	TRBJ2-3	-	TGTGCCAGCAGCTTCCGGGATACGCAGTATTTT	CASSFRDTQYF
-	15	TRBV30	TRBJ2-1	-	TGTGCCTGGAGTCCCGGGATCCTCATTTACAATGAGCAGTTCTTC	CAWSPGILIYNEQFF
-	16	TRBV4-3	TRBJ1-1	-	TGCGCCAGCAGCCCGAGCCAGCGCACCATGAACACTGAAGCTTTCTTT	CASSPSQRTMNTEAFF
TRBD2	15	TRBV4-3	TRBJ2-1	-	TGCGCCAGCAGCCAAGAGGGACTAGGAAGCAATGAGCAGTTCTTC	CASSQEGLGSNEQFF
-	13	TRBV19	TRBJ2-5	-	TGTGCCAGTAGTATTGAGACCCGGGGGACCCAGTACTTC	CASSIETRGTQYF
-	15	TRBV9	TRBJ1-3	-	TGTGCCAGCAGCGAGGGACACTACGGGGGAAACACCATATATTTT	CASSEGHYGGNTIYF
-	13	TRBV14	TRBJ2-7	few	TGTGCCAGCAGCCTCCTGCCGGGCTACGAGCAGTACTTC	CASSLLPGYEQYF
TRBD1	14	TRBV7-9	TRBJ2-5	-	TGTGCCAGCAGCTTAAGACAGGGCGGGGAGACCCAGTACTTC	CASSLRQGGETQYF
-	16	TRBV9	TRBJ2-6	once	TGTGCCAGCAGCGTAGGGGCACGCTCTGGGGCCAACGTCCTGACTTTC	CASSVGARSGANVLTF
-	13	TRBV29-1	TRBJ1-2	-	TGCAGCGTTGAGGTGCAGGTAAACTATGGCTACACCTTC	CSVEVQVNYGYTF
-	14	TRBV9	TRBJ1-3	-	TGTGCCAGCAGCTCGGGAAGCTCTGGAAACACCATATATTTT	CASSSGSSGNTIYF
TRBD1	13	TRBV5-5	TRBJ1-4	-	TGTGCCAGCAGCCCCGGACAGGGTGAAAAACTGTTTTTT	CASSPGQGEKLFF
TRBD2	15	TRBV5-4	TRBJ2-1	-	TGTGCCAGCAGCTATAGCGGGGGGATTAATGATGAGCAGTTCTTC	CASSYSGGINDEQFF
TRBD1	15	TRBV4-3	TRBJ2-7	-	TGCGCCAGCAGCCAAGAGACAGGGGGCTCCTACGAGCAGTACTTC	CASSQETGGSYEQYF
-	16	TRBV28	TRBJ1-3	once	TGTGCCAGCAGGCTGGGACTTCATCGCTCTGGAAACACCATATATTTT	CASRLGLHRSGNTIYF
-	14	TRBV5-1	TRBJ1-1	few	TGCGCCAGCAGCCCCACAACAGGGCGGACTGAAGCTTTCTTT	CASSPTTGRTEAFF
-	15	TRBV30	TRBJ1-3	-	TGTGCCTCCGCACGATTGGGCTTCTCTGGAAACACCATATATTTT	CASARLGFSGNTIYF
-	13	TRBV7-8	TRBJ2-3	few	TGTGCCAGCAGCTACAGGGAATCAGATACGCAGTATTTT	CASSYRESDTQYF
TRBD1	16	TRBV10-3	TRBJ2-2	-	TGTGCCATCAGTGAGTCGGGACAGGTGAACACCGGGGAGCTGTTTTTT	CAISESGQVNTGELFF
-	16	TRBV4-1	TRBJ2-7	-	TGCGCCAGCAGCCAAGTCTCAGGCGTCTTCTCCTACGAGCAGTACTTC	CASSQVSGVFSYEQYF
TRBD1	14	TRBV6-5	TRBJ2-3	-	TGTGCCAGCAGTTTTACAGGGGCCACAGATACGCAGTATTTT	CASSFTGATDTQYF
-	14	TRBV28	TRBJ2-7	-	TGTGCCAGCAGGGGAGGAGGTCACTCCTACGAGCAGTACTTC	CASRGGGHSYEQYF
-	14	TRBV7-3	TRBJ1-5	-	TGTGCCAGCAGCTCCACAGGACACAATCAGCCCCAGCATTTT	CASSSTGHNQPQHF
-	11	TRBV7-9	TRBJ1-2	-	TGTGCCAGCAGCTCTGACTATGGCTACACCTTC	CASSSDYGYTF
-	16	TRBV28	TRBJ2-2	many	TGTGCCAGCAGTTTCTATGCCTACAGAAACACCGGGGAGCTGTTTTTT	CASSFYAYRNTGELFF
-	13	TRBV4-2	TRBJ1-2	-	TGTGCCAGCAGCCAAGCAGCTAACTATGGCTACACCTTC	CASSQAANYGYTF
-	15	TRBV2	TRBJ1-6	-	TGTGCCAGCAGTGATGTCCTATCCCGACTATCACCCCTCCACTTT	CASSDVLSRLSPLHF